The 7 T cell receptor beta chains reported below all come from one sample, sequenced in a study of read filtering for tumor transcriptome and immune sequencing. Molecular barcoded adaptors covering alpha/delta and beta/gamma chains were used on roughly 400 ng RNA. TCRdb reanalysed the reads using MiXCR and keeps one entry per CDR3 protein. The repertoire includes 120,000 or so distinct CDR3 sequences, roughly 13% of them detected once, and about 11% sits in the top ten. Sequencing was carried out using a population of CD138-negative cells sorted from bone marrow. The origin of the receptors is a donor at least 40 years old with multiple myeloma.

This clonotype came up many times. This chain uses TRBV18 with TRBJ2-3; no clear D. Germline CDR1 reads KGHSH; CDR2 reads LQKENI. The germline V and J ends were trimmed by 0 bases and 3 bases, with 7 bases remaining between them. This CDR3 comprises 14 residues. The CDR3 DNA is TGTGCCAGCTCACCACCTCTAGAAACAGATACGCAGTATTTT. As protein: CASSPPLETDTQYF. The entire variable domain, with the rest obtained from reference TRBV18 and TRBJ2-3, is as follows: NAGVMQNPRHLVRRRGQEARLRCSPMKGHSHVYWYRQLPEEGLKFMVYLQKENIIDESGMPKERFSAEFPKEGPSILRIQQVVRGDSAAYFCASSPPLETDTQYFGPGTRLTVL.

V and J are TRBV7-2 and TRBJ1-5; possibly TRBD1 for D (6 bases). The germline CDR1 and CDR2 sequences are SGHTA and FQGNSA. Trimming removed 2 bases from V and 6 bases from J, with 11 bases in between. The CDR3 is 14 amino acids. In DNA, the CDR3 is TGTGCCAGCAGCTTAAATACAGGGCCTCAGCCCCAGCATTTT. It yields the protein CASSLNTGPQPQHF.

To note about this clonotype: This may be a read error: a much more frequent sequence differs by one nucleotide. The V call is TRBV7-2, the J call TRBJ2-5, with TRBD2 matching over 12 bases. CDR1 and CDR2 from the germline V gene are SGHTA and FQGNSA. The CDR3 totals 15 residues. DNA for the CDR3: TGTGCCAGCAGAACAGGACTAGCGGGACAAGAGAACCAGTACTTC. It specifies CASRTGLAGQENQYF. The full variable domain, completed using reference TRBV7-2 and TRBJ2-5, is GAGVSQSPSNKVTEKGKDVELRCDPISGHTALYWYRQSLGQGLEFLIYFQGNSAPDKSGLPSDRFSAERTGGSVSTLTIQRTQQEDSAVYLCASRTGLAGQENQYFGPGTRLLVL.

J is TRBJ2-3 and V is TRBV19, with 8 bases matching TRBD1. Germline V gives CDR1 LNHDA, CDR2 SQIVND (reference sequence). The V gene end was trimmed by 5 bases and the J gene end by 11 bases; junction bases not matched to a gene: 3. The CDR3 covers 11 residues. Written as DNA, the CDR3 is TGTGCCAGTAGTCTGGGGACAGGGCAGTATTTT. This sequence encodes CASSLGTGQYF.

This clonotype came up many times. This rearrangement joins TRBV11-1 to TRBJ2-1, with D perhaps matching TRBD2 (6 bases). V was shortened by 3 bases and J by 7 bases, with 16 bases between the two germline ends. From germline, CDR1 is SGHAT and CDR2 FQDESV (reference sequence). The CDR3 contains 15 residues. CDR3 nucleotides: TGTGCCAGCAGCTTTGGGCCTAGCGTTGGGAATGAGCAGTTCTTC. Residues: CASSFGPSVGNEQFF.

This clonotype was observed at least ten times. The chain recombines TRBV30 with TRBJ1-4, with D perhaps matching TRBD1 (5 bases). The germline V and J ends were trimmed by 6 bases and 4 bases, with 12 bases remaining between them. The CDR3 is 13 amino acids. CDR1 GTSNPN and CDR2 SVGIG come from the germline V gene (reference sequence). The CDR3 sequence: CACSRQFNEKLFF. In nucleotides, the CDR3 is TGTGCCTGTTCTAGACAGTTTAATGAAAAACTGTTTTTT.

In its sample, this clonotype was seen many times. The V call is TRBV7-9, the J call TRBJ2-3, with 7 bases matching TRBD1. The CDR3 has 15 amino acids. Germline CDR1 SEHNR, CDR2 FQNEAQ (reference sequence). J gave up 3 bases and V 6 bases, and 9 bases lay outside the gene matches. CDR3 loop: CASSLLTGITDTQYF. The CDR3 DNA is TGTGCCAGCAGTCTCCTGACAGGGATAACAGATACGCAGTATTTT. Full variable domain (remainder filled in from reference TRBV7-9 and TRBJ2-3): DTGVSQNPRHKITKRGQNVTFRCDPISEHNRLYWYRQTLGQGPEFLTYFQNEAQLEKSRLLSDRFSAERPKGSFSTLEIQRTEQGDSAMYLCASSLLTGITDTQYFGPGTRLTVL.